This entry lists 9 T cell receptor beta chains sequenced from one sample in a study of T cells in localized non-small cell lung cancer (dated by TCRdb to 2020 to 2022). Libraries were constructed by the immunoSEQ multiplex PCR assay. In TCRdb, the immuneACCESS table is reduced to in-frame sequences with V and J assigned. These tables do not hold every clone; where another copy was compared, an unresolved V gene accounts for under half, and the others remain unexplained. For this sample there are tens of thousands of clones; around nine tenths appear just once. The ten biggest clones cover approximately 22% of the sample. The sequencing here drew on peripheral blood, taken before any cancer treatment. The receptors were gathered from a woman aged 35 to 69 with stage I squamous cell lung carcinoma.

The V call is TRBV27, the J call TRBJ1-5; D is ambiguous. The CDR3 loop spans 15 amino acids. The germline V gene has CDR1 MNHEY and CDR2 SMNVEV (reference sequence). V lost 6 bases, J lost 6 bases, and 18 bases lay in between. CDR3 nucleotide sequence: TGTGCCAGCAGACCACGGACTGCGGGCGTTCAGCCCCAGCATTTT. It translates to CASRPRTAGVQPQHF.

J is TRBJ1-2 and V is TRBV30; D possibly corresponds to TRBD1 (5 bases). Between the trimmed V and J ends, which lost 2 bases and 13 bases, there was a span of 14 bases. CDR1 and CDR2 from the germline V gene are GTSNPN and SVGIG (reference sequence). The CDR3 is 11 amino acids. In DNA, the CDR3 is TGTGCCTGGAGTCGTGGGAGTCAGGGCACCTTC. This translates into CAWSRGSQGTF.

With regard to this clone: The junction differs from germline at one of its ends, possibly a read error. This chain uses TRBV19 with TRBJ1-6; a weak D match, TRBD1 (6 bases). Germline V gives CDR1 LNHDA, CDR2 SQIVND (reference sequence). The CDR3 loop spans 11 amino acids. CDR3 protein: CASSLTGQLYF. The DNA of the CDR3 is TGTGCCAGTAGTCTGACAGGCCAACTTTACTTT. The full variable domain, completed using reference TRBV19 and TRBJ1-6, is DGGITQSPKYLFRKEGQNVTLSCEQNLNHDAMYWYRQDPGQGLRLIYYSQIVNDFQKGDIAEGYSVSREKKESFPLTVTSAQKNPTAFYLCASSLTGQLYFGNGTRLTVT.

CDR3 in amino acids: CASSLPTENTEAFF. Here the CDR3 DNA reads TGTGCCAGCAGCCTTCCGACAGAGAACACTGAAGCTTTCTTT. The chain is built from TRBV7-9 and TRBJ1-1, with D perhaps matching TRBD1 (5 bases). Germline CDR1 is SEHNR and CDR2 is FQNEAQ (reference sequence). The CDR3 spans 14 residues. The V and J ends lost 5 bases and 1 base respectively, with 11 bases between them.

The chain combines TRBV5-8 with TRBJ2-7, with 14 bases identical to TRBD2. The CDR3 runs 17 residues. Trimming removed 0 bases from V and 8 bases from J; junction bases left unmatched: 10. Germline values: CDR1 SGHTS, CDR2 YDEGEE. This CDR3 is CASSLAPGLAGDLQQYF. CDR3 nucleotide sequence: TGTGCCAGCAGCTTGGCGCCGGGACTAGCGGGAGACCTACAGCAGTACTTC.

The chain employs TRBV7-9 and TRBJ1-2; possible D gene TRBD1, 6 bases. Trimming stripped 5 bases from V and 8 bases from J, with 15 bases between. Germline lookup yields CDR1 SEHNR and CDR2 FQNEAQ (reference sequence). This CDR3 contains 13 residues. The CDR3 spells CASSPTGSWGYTF. DNA for the CDR3: TGTGCCAGCAGCCCCACAGGGTCCTGGGGCTACACCTTC. The complete variable domain, with remaining parts taken from reference TRBV7-9 and TRBJ1-2, reads DTGVSQNPRHKITKRGQNVTFRCDPISEHNRLYWYRQTLGQGPEFLTYFQNEAQLEKSRLLSDRFSAERPKGSFSTLEIQRTEQGDSAMYLCASSPTGSWGYTFGSGTRLTVV.

The chain has TRBV21-1 and TRBJ2-3. TRBV21-1 is a known pseudogene. The CDR3 loop spans 15 amino acids. The CDR3 DNA reads as TGTGCCAGCAGCAAAGAGAAGGCTAGCACAGATACGCAGTATTTT. Amino acids: CASSKEKASTDTQYF.

The J gene is TRBJ1-2, the V gene TRBV7-2; D unclear. Between the trimmed V and J ends, which lost 3 bases and 4 bases, there was a span of 6 bases. CDR1 and CDR2 from the germline V gene are SGHTA and FQGNSA. This CDR3 is 12 amino acids long. CDR3 region: CASSLDGYGYTF. In DNA, the CDR3 is TGTGCCAGCAGCTTGGACGGCTATGGCTACACCTTC.

The chain links TRBV7-9 to TRBJ1-1, with TRBD1 identical over 7 bases. The ends lost 1 base at V and 5 bases at J; junction bases unmatched: 7. Germline CDR1 reads SEHNR; CDR2 reads FQNEAQ (reference sequence). The CDR3 has 15 amino acids. This chain's CDR3 is CASSLEAGGDTEAFF. CDR3 DNA: TGTGCCAGCAGCTTAGAAGCAGGGGGAGATACTGAAGCTTTCTTT.